This TCR beta chain originates from a study of chemoradiotherapy in HPV16-positive cancers. Study in general: Candidate HPV-specific T-cell clones and common TCR motifs came from functional assays in two HPV16-positive patients.

The method was immunoSEQ multiplex PCR; TCRdb's version includes in-frame clones alone and lacks a portion of them. The sample records some 22,000 clones, roughly 87% being singletons. Study outcomes and limitations: Non-HPV-specific T cells did not expand in tumors during treatment, whereas candidate HPV-specific clones and E7-related motifs did. Functional assays defining HPV-specific T cells used only a couple of HPV16-positive patients.

This CDR3 spans 17 amino acids. Trimming took 2 bases from V and 5 from J; bases not matched to a gene: 9. Germline V gene lookup returns CDR1 LGHNA and CDR2 YNFKEQ. Comment on this clone: Its antigen is not identified.

This material consisted of blood, taken from a patient who underwent chemoradiotherapy. V is TRBV4-2 and J is TRBJ2-3, with TRBD1 matching over 11 bases. This receptor was taken from a human donor with HPV-associated anogenital cancer. The CDR3 spells CASSQLRTGGTKDTQYF. The CDR3 bases are TGTGCCAGCAGCCAACTCCGGACAGGGGGCACGAAAGATACGCAGTATTTT.